This TCR beta chain was sequenced in a study of graft-versus-host responses after intestinal transplantation (dated by TCRdb to about 2021). Notes on the research overall: The transplants that recipients got were multivisceral, liver-intestinal, or isolated intestinal. Rather than going through the commercial service, samples from three later patients were sequenced in-house on an Illumina MiSeq and processed with MiXCR. After intestinal transplantation, graft-versus-host and host-versus-graft alloreactive T cell clones in the graft, circulation and bone marrow were tracked using bulk TCR-beta CDR3 sequencing. To identify alloreactive clones, pre-transplant mixed lymphocyte reaction products were sequenced and compared with unstimulated pre-transplant donor and recipient T cells. Donor T cell macrochimerism was defined as a peak of at least 4% donor T cells among recipient peripheral blood mononuclear cells. Every recipient was given anti-thymocyte globulin induction, then maintenance tacrolimus and steroids for about three years. A cohort of more than 20 intestinal transplant recipients, including one retransplant, was enrolled, and a few patients lacking pretransplant specimens were excluded. Summary of the overall study and its limitations: Early after transplant, declines in HvG clones were associated with peak levels of circulating GvH clones. GvH clones were found in recipient bone marrow, and some of the GvH clones appeared earlier in ileal mucosa or blood, which is consistent with an intestinal mucosal origin. The relatively low number and heterogeneity of intestinal transplant patients limited the conclusions. In patients with donor T cell macrochimerism, the allografts had high GvH to HvG T cell clonal ratios.

The library was obtained by the immunoSEQ multiplex PCR assay. For most patients, genomic DNA was isolated with the Qiagen DNeasy Blood and Tissue Kit and shipped frozen to Adaptive Biotechnologies for TCR sequencing. Adaptive Biotechnologies carried out high-throughput TCR-beta CDR3 sequencing of genomic DNA for most patients. The paper's processing steps were these. TCR sequencing data for approximately 17 patients were retrieved from Adaptive's ImmunoSEQ software; three other patients were processed with MiXCR and VDJtools. To correct CD4 versus CD8 sorting errors, any sequence found in both subsets at a frequency ratio below 5:1 was removed. Because the origin of CDR3 nucleotide sequences shared between donor and recipient could not be assigned, those sequences were removed. Alloreactive clones required at least 2-fold expansion over unstimulated cells and minimum CFSE-low frequency of 0.002% (template counts) or 0.001% (read counts). Clones detected in sequenced pre-transplant spleen, lymph node, or MLR CFSE-low populations of the donor or recipient were defined as mappable. The cumulative frequency of alloreactive clones was calculated as a percentage of all sequences, weighted by copy number. This is the immuneACCESS table as TCRdb keeps it, with only in-frame sequences that have V and J called. A part of the clones is gone; compared with another copy, unresolved V genes explain less than half, and the rest is unexplained. Clone size and V and J calls were adopted from that table, with D and trimming inferred from the DNA. This sample holds about 82,000 clones; about nine tenths were observed only once. In total, the top ten clones hold over 0.095% of the sample.

In the case of this clone: The clone's antigen remains unknown. An end of the junction differs from the germline gene, which may be a read error.

This specimen's time point label, interpreted: cells obtained before transplantation from donor or recipient. CD3+CD4+ and CD3+CD8+ populations were FACS-sorted from unstimulated pre-transplant donor and recipient cells taken from spleen or lymph nodes. The CDR1 and CDR2 encoded by the germline V gene are SGHAT and FQNNGV. Inclusive of the bounding cysteine and phenylalanine, the CDR3 is 12 residues long. Here the CDR3 DNA is all that survives: 36 bases in frame from base 1. The TCR originated in a human donor who received an intestinal transplant. The sequencing here drew on unstimulated CD4+ T cells sorted from spleen or lymph node cells, taken before intestinal transplant. The sequence joins TRBV11-2 to TRBJ2-7; the junction holds 7 bases that match TRBD1. The DNA reads TGTGCCAGCAGCTTGTCTCTAAGTGGGACAGCCTTC. Translation gives CASSLSLSGTAF.